These 10 T cell receptor beta chains came from one sample sequenced in a study of T-cell memory formation after mild COVID-19. One entry per CDR3 protein results from TCRdb running MiXCR on the 5' RACE reads. The repertoire holds 300,000 to 400,000 distinct CDR3 sequences, with approximately 13% as singletons. Sequenced input: PBMCs or a T cell subset sorted from them (not recorded which). These receptors all come from a man aged 18 to 35 who had mild COVID-19 (a few samples of this study predate the infection). Cell type and time point are not known.

Ten or more counts support this clonotype. The chain carries TRBV18 and TRBJ2-7; D is undetermined. V gave up 2 bases and J gave up 7 bases, with 12 bases separating them. Germline V gene lookup returns CDR1 KGHSH and CDR2 LQKENI. The CDR3 loop spans 13 amino acids. CDR3: CASSPGPPGEQYF. CDR3 nucleotide sequence: TGTGCCAGCTCACCAGGTCCCCCGGGTGAGCAGTACTTC.

This clonotype was seen only a few times. The rearrangement joins TRBV7-2 to TRBJ2-2; D gene unclear. Per germline, CDR1 SGHTA and CDR2 FQGNSA. Trimming cost V 3 bases and J 1 base, with 9 bases left between them. This CDR3 has 15 amino acids. The CDR3 DNA reads TGTGCCAGCAGCTTTTCCCCAGGGAACACCGGGGAGCTGTTTTTT. Its protein product is CASSFSPGNTGELFF. Variable domain in full (rest from reference TRBV7-2 and TRBJ2-2): GAGVSQSPSNKVTEKGKDVELRCDPISGHTALYWYRQSLGQGLEFLIYFQGNSAPDKSGLPSDRFSAERTGGSVSTLTIQRTQQEDSAVYLCASSFSPGNTGELFFGEGSRLTVL.

This clonotype showed up many times. The V and J genes are TRBV5-1 and TRBJ1-6; D is possibly TRBD1 (6 bases). The germline V gene has CDR1 SGHRS and CDR2 YFSETQ. V dropped 0 bases and J dropped 8 bases, with 12 bases sitting between them. The CDR3 consists of 15 residues. The CDR3 coding sequence is TGCGCCAGCAGCTTGGAGCAGGGGCCCTATTCACCCCTCCACTTT. It yields the protein CASSLEQGPYSPLHF. Full variable domain (rest looked up from reference TRBV5-1 and TRBJ1-6): KAGVTQTPRYLIKTRGQQVTLSCSPISGHRSVSWYQQTPGQGLQFLFEYFSETQRNKGNFPGRFSGRQFSNSRSEMNVSTLELGDSALYLCASSLEQGPYSPLHFGNGTRLTVT.

The V call is TRBV12-3 or TRBV12-4, the J call TRBJ2-2; D is perhaps TRBD1 or TRBD2 (5 bases each). The CDR3 sequence is 16 residues long. Trimming cost V 5 bases and J 5 bases, with 18 bases left between them. The CDR3 DNA is TGTGCCAGCAGTCACCCCCCCCGGGACGGTACCGGGGAGCTGTTTTTT. This translates into CASSHPPRDGTGELFF.

In its sample, this clonotype was seen many times. The chain couples TRBV2 to TRBJ1-1; no definite D call. The CDR3 extends over 12 amino acids. CDR1 and CDR2 from the germline V gene are SNHLY and FYNNEI. The V end lost 4 bases, the J end lost 6 bases, and 9 bases lay between the germline ends. CDR3: CASSVEGPEAFF. In DNA form, the CDR3 reads TGTGCCAGCAGTGTCGAGGGCCCTGAAGCTTTCTTT.

The gene calls are TRBV18 and TRBJ2-2; D is perhaps TRBD1 (5 bases). V was pared by 2 bases and J by 0 bases, with 7 bases between. This CDR3 has 15 amino acids. The germline gives CDR1 KGHSH, CDR2 LQKENI. This chain's CDR3 is CASSPETANTGELFF. The CDR3 bases are TGTGCCAGCTCACCAGAGACAGCGAACACCGGGGAGCTGTTTTTT.

There are a few counts of this clonotype. V gene TRBV5-5 combines with J gene TRBJ2-4, with 7 nucleotides matching TRBD1. With 1 base clipped from V and 7 bases from J, the junction kept 17 bases outside the gene matches. The CDR3 loop spans 18 amino acids. Germline CDR1 and CDR2: SGHKS and YYEKEE (reference sequence). Written as DNA, the CDR3 is TGTGCCAGCAGCTTGCCCCCCCGGACAGGCGACGTATGGAACATTCAGTACTTC. The encoded protein is CASSLPPRTGDVWNIQYF.

The chain recombines TRBV20-1 with TRBJ1-5; D is uncertain. The CDR3 is made up of 12 amino acids. In germline, CDR1 is DFQATT, CDR2 SNEGSKA (reference sequence). V was clipped by 6 bases and J by 4 bases, with 10 bases between them. The CDR3 spells CSAFIPNQPQHF. The CDR3 DNA reads TGCAGTGCCTTTATACCTAATCAGCCCCAGCATTTT.

This chain uses TRBV7-9 with TRBJ2-2; D gene uncertain. The germline V gene has CDR1 SEHNR and CDR2 FQNEAQ (reference sequence). The CDR3 totals 12 residues. Trimming removed 3 bases at V and 9 bases at J, with 8 bases between. The CDR3 loop is CASSFISRELFF. In DNA form, the CDR3 reads TGTGCCAGCAGCTTCATTAGCCGGGAGCTGTTTTTT.

This clonotype appeared many times. J is TRBJ2-7 and V is TRBV10-3; D gene uncertain. Trimming removed 6 bases at V and 3 bases at J, with 15 bases between. CDR1 and CDR2 (germline): ENHRY, SYGVKD. The CDR3 length is 14 residues. The CDR3 bases are TGTGCCATCAGATCTGGAGTTGCCGGCTACGAGCAGTACGTC. Translating gives CAIRSGVAGYEQYV.